The 27 T cell receptor beta chains below were found in one sample sequenced in a study of shared clonotypes between healthy human individuals. Sequencing used immunoSEQ multiplex PCR; TCRdb keeps in-frame clones, though not all of them. The table lists some 1 million clones, about 77% of them singletons. The sequenced sample was memory CD4+ T cells sorted from blood. The sample's subset: CD45RA-negative fraction. All receptors derive from a man aged 18-30 years in good health.

This clone was counted a single time. The V gene is TRBV5-6, the J gene TRBJ1-6; maybe TRBD1 (5 bases). CDR3 length: 18 residues. Germline CDR1 is SGHDT and CDR2 is YYEEEE. V was clipped by 0 bases and J by 0 bases, with 13 bases between them. Here the CDR3 DNA reads TGTGCCAGCAGCTTGGGACAGTCAAGGGGCTCCTATAATTCACCCCTCCACTTT. Protein: CASSLGQSRGSYNSPLHF.

The CDR3, as DNA: TGTGCCAGCAGCCAAGGGGACAGGGACGTCGAGCAGTACTTC. Translating gives CASSQGDRDVEQYF. This chain joins TRBV4-2 and TRBJ2-7, with 9 bases aligning to TRBD1. CDR3 length equals 14 residues. V lost 1 base and J lost 6; bases outside the gene matches: 4. CDR1 and CDR2 (germline): LGHNA, YNFKEQ.

To note about this clone: Other DNA sequences from this sample encode an identical CDR3 as well. V and J are TRBV7-2 and TRBJ1-2; D unresolved. This CDR3 is built from 12 residues. From germline, CDR1 is SGHTA and CDR2 FQGNSA. Trimming removed 4 bases at V and 5 bases at J, with 8 bases between. CDR3 loop: CASSSDLYGYTF. The DNA for the CDR3 is TGTGCCAGCAGCTCCGACCTATATGGCTACACCTTC. Full variable domain (missing parts from reference TRBV7-2 and TRBJ1-2): GAGVSQSPSNKVTEKGKDVELRCDPISGHTALYWYRQSLGQGLEFLIYFQGNSAPDKSGLPSDRFSAERTGGSVSTLTIQRTQQEDSAVYLCASSSDLYGYTFGSGTRLTVV.

This clone was counted a single time. CDR3 nucleotide sequence: TGTGCCAGCAGTGAATCCGATCGGAGGGACAACTATGGCTACACCTTC. This encodes CASSESDRRDNYGYTF. This sequence joins TRBV6-1 and TRBJ1-2, with D possibly TRBD1 on 5 matching bases. Germline V gene sequence: CDR1 MNHNS, CDR2 SASEGT. This CDR3 spans 16 amino acids. Trimming shortened V by 2 bases and J by 2 bases, and 15 bases separated the two germline ends.

As concerns this clone: Additional DNA sequences in this sample encode the identical CDR3. The chain recombines TRBV12-5 with TRBJ2-3; D remains unclear. The length of the CDR3 is 11 residues. V gave up 8 bases and J gave up 0 bases, with 3 bases separating them. CDR1 is LGHNT and CDR2 is FRNRAP in the germline V gene. CDR3 bases: TGTGCTAGTAGTAGCACAGATACGCAGTATTTT. Translated, it gives CASSSTDTQYF.

The rearrangement joins TRBV19 to TRBJ1-5, with 10 bases fitting TRBD1. CDR1 and CDR2 (germline): LNHDA, SQIVND (reference sequence). J gave up 4 bases and V 4 bases, and 7 bases lay outside the gene matches. The CDR3 length is 16 residues. As DNA, the CDR3 is TGTGCCAGTAGTAACAGGGACAGGGGCCTAAATCAGCCCCAGCATTTT. This translates into CASSNRDRGLNQPQHF.

This clone was observed a handful of times. Other DNA sequences within the sample encode an identical CDR3. The chain has TRBV5-1 and TRBJ2-1, with 15 bases lining up with TRBD2. Germline V gene lookup returns CDR1 SGHRS and CDR2 YFSETQ. The V gene end was trimmed by 4 bases and the J gene end by 0 bases; junction bases not matched to a gene: 2. This CDR3 has 17 amino acids. The CDR3 spells CASSGLAGGSSYNEQFF. The CDR3 DNA reads as TGCGCCAGCAGCGGACTAGCGGGGGGGAGCTCCTACAATGAGCAGTTCTTC.

This clone was recorded many times. V and J are TRBV18 and TRBJ2-7; 9 nucleotides line up with TRBD2. Germline CDR1 reads KGHSH; CDR2 reads LQKENI. The CDR3 is 14 amino acids. V lost 3 bases, J lost 3 bases, and 3 bases stayed unmatched. Here the CDR3 DNA reads TGTGCCAGCTCACCGCGGGGGGGTGGCTACGAGCAGTACTTC. Residues: CASSPRGGGYEQYF.

This clone was seen at least ten times. V is TRBV28 and J is TRBJ1-3, with D unclear. The germline V gene encodes CDR1 MDHEN and CDR2 SYDVKM. This CDR3 is built from 13 residues. Trimming took 7 bases from V and 4 from J, leaving 11 bases between them. The CDR3 sequence: CASNSPHGNTIYF. In DNA form, the CDR3 reads TGTGCCAGCAACTCTCCTCACGGAAACACCATATATTTT.

V gene TRBV6-5 combines with J gene TRBJ2-3; D is perhaps TRBD2 (5 bases). CDR3 length: 13 amino acids. Deletions cut 7 bases from V and 4 bases from J, with 12 bases between. CDR1 is MNHEY, CDR2 SVGAGI, per germline. For the CDR3, the DNA is TGTGCCAGCACCACTCCCGGGGCAGATACGCAGTATTTT. This sequence encodes CASTTPGADTQYF.

This chain joins TRBV25-1 and TRBJ1-6; 7 positions agree with TRBD1. The CDR3 contains 16 residues. Germline loops: CDR1 MGHDK, CDR2 SYGVNS. Trimming cost V 3 bases and J 6 bases; bases outside gene matches: 8. CDR3 sequence (DNA): TGTGCCAGCAGTGATCCTAGAGGGGGCGCTAATTCACCCCTCCACTTT. Its translation is CASSDPRGGANSPLHF.

The chain combines TRBV18 with TRBJ2-2; TRBD2 matches 11 bases. This CDR3 is 17 amino acids long. V was clipped by 0 bases and J by 6 bases; unmatched bases: 6. CDR1 is KGHSH and CDR2 is LQKENI in the germline V gene. This CDR3 reads CASSPPLAGVSPGELFF. CDR3 DNA sequence: TGTGCCAGCTCACCACCACTAGCGGGAGTTTCGCCCGGGGAGCTGTTTTTT.

About this clone: Different DNA sequences within this sample yield the same CDR3. This chain links TRBV6-5 with TRBJ2-1; D is unresolved. This CDR3 region has 15 residues. V shed 0 bases and J shed 0 bases, with 6 bases lying between them. CDR1 and CDR2 (germline): MNHEY, SVGAGI. The CDR3 protein is CASSYSGSSYNEQFF. CDR3 nucleotides: TGTGCCAGCAGTTACTCTGGCAGCTCCTACAATGAGCAGTTCTTC.

The rearrangement uses TRBV9 and TRBJ1-4; the D gene is possibly TRBD1 (5 bases). CDR3 length: 19 amino acids. The ends were cut back, 3 bases at V and 2 bases at J, with 23 bases in the middle. CDR1 SGDLS and CDR2 YYNGEE come from the germline V gene. DNA of the CDR3: TGTGCCAGCAGCGACGGGGACTCTTTGGGGAGAGGGACTAATGAAAAACTGTTTTTT. Translation gives CASSDGDSLGRGTNEKLFF. Supplemented by reference TRBV9 and TRBJ1-4, the full variable domain reads DSGVTQTPKHLITATGQRVTLRCSPRSGDLSVYWYQQSLDQGLQFLIQYYNGEERAKGNILERFSAQQFPDLHSELNLSSLELGDSALYFCASSDGDSLGRGTNEKLFFGSGTQLSVL.

Regarding this clone: Other DNA sequences in this specimen translate into the identical CDR3. V is TRBV18 and J is TRBJ1-1, with 8 nucleotides matching TRBD1. The length of the CDR3 is 14 residues. Germline CDR1 reads KGHSH; CDR2 reads LQKENI. V was clipped by 1 base and J by 3 bases; unmatched bases: 1. In nucleotides, the CDR3 is TGTGCCAGCTCACCACTGGACAGGGACACTGAAGCTTTCTTT. Protein sequence: CASSPLDRDTEAFF.

About this clone: The identical CDR3 is also encoded by other nucleotide sequences in the sample. V gene TRBV25-1 combines with J gene TRBJ2-7, with unresolved D. Trimming removed 3 bases from V and 0 bases from J, with 12 bases in between. Germline V gives CDR1 MGHDK, CDR2 SYGVNS. The CDR3 has 15 residues. CDR3 sequence reads: CASSDEARLSYEQYF. The DNA of the CDR3 is TGTGCCAGCAGTGATGAGGCGAGACTCTCCTACGAGCAGTACTTC.

The V and J genes are TRBV18 and TRBJ2-3; 10 bases agree with TRBD2. CDR3 length: 15 amino acids. V trimming: 1 base; J trimming: 5 bases; junction bases outside the gene matches: 3. In germline, CDR1 is KGHSH, CDR2 LQKENI. The CDR3 bases are TGTGCCAGCTCACCACAGCGGGGGGGCCAAGATACGCAGTATTTT. It yields the protein CASSPQRGGQDTQYF. The full variable domain, its missing parts supplied by reference TRBV18 and TRBJ2-3, is NAGVMQNPRHLVRRRGQEARLRCSPMKGHSHVYWYRQLPEEGLKFMVYLQKENIIDESGMPKERFSAEFPKEGPSILRIQQVVRGDSAAYFCASSPQRGGQDTQYFGPGTRLTVL.

V gene TRBV5-6 combines with J gene TRBJ2-6; maybe TRBD2 (6 bases). V was pared by 5 bases and J by 2 bases, with 23 bases between. This CDR3 is 19 amino acids long. Looked up from germline, CDR1 is SGHDT and CDR2 is YYEEEE. The CDR3 loop is CASREPAGKTVTGANVLTF. Written as DNA, the CDR3 is TGTGCCAGCAGAGAACCCGCGGGGAAAACGGTAACTGGGGCCAACGTCCTGACTTTC.

The genes are TRBV6-5 and TRBJ2-1; D ambiguous. The CDR3 covers 12 residues. V lost 6 bases, J lost 6 bases, and 9 bases lay in between. In germline, CDR1 is MNHEY, CDR2 SVGAGI. CDR3 DNA sequence: TGTGCCAGCAGCCCCCCCAGCAATGAGCAGTTCTTC. Its protein product is CASSPPSNEQFF.

V is TRBV6-5 and J is TRBJ1-1; D uncertain. The CDR3 runs 15 residues. Trimming removed 5 bases at V and 5 bases at J, with 18 bases between. Per the germline V gene, CDR1 is MNHEY and CDR2 is SVGAGI. The CDR3 DNA sequence: TGTGCCAGCAGTAAGGACGATTCCCGAGGGACTGAAGCTTTCTTT. Its protein product is CASSKDDSRGTEAFF.

The CDR3 protein is CASRWGMNTEAFF. CDR3 DNA sequence: TGTGCCAGTCGGTGGGGGATGAACACTGAAGCTTTCTTT. The chain links TRBV19 to TRBJ1-1, with a tentative D call TRBD1 (5 bases). CDR3 size: 13 residues. Trimming left V 8 bases short and J 0 bases short, with 10 bases between. Germline assignment: CDR1 LNHDA and CDR2 SQIVND (reference sequence). Looking up the rest from reference TRBV19 and TRBJ1-1 gives the full variable domain: DGGITQSPKYLFRKEGQNVTLSCEQNLNHDAMYWYRQDPGQGLRLIYYSQIVNDFQKGDIAEGYSVSREKKESFPLTVTSAQKNPTAFYLCASRWGMNTEAFFGQGTRLTVV.

V is TRBV5-1 and J is TRBJ2-2; TRBD2 matches 13 bases. Per germline, CDR1 SGHRS and CDR2 YFSETQ. J gave up 1 base and V 4 bases, and 1 base lay outside the gene matches. The CDR3 contains 16 residues. CDR3 coding DNA: TGCGCCAGCAGCCGGACTAGCGGGGGGAACACCGGGGAGCTGTTTTTT. Translation gives CASSRTSGGNTGELFF. The full variable domain, in which reference TRBV5-1 and TRBJ2-2 provide the parts outside the CDR3, is KAGVTQTPRYLIKTRGQQVTLSCSPISGHRSVSWYQQTPGQGLQFLFEYFSETQRNKGNFPGRFSGRQFSNSRSEMNVSTLELGDSALYLCASSRTSGGNTGELFFGEGSRLTVL.

The sample holds a few counts of this clone. CDR3: CASAGREGYNEQFF. In nucleotides, the CDR3 is TGTGCCAGCGCCGGGCGGGAAGGTTACAATGAGCAGTTCTTC. The chain links TRBV7-8 to TRBJ2-1; TRBD2 is a possible D gene (6 bases). The V and J ends lost 8 bases and 4 bases respectively, with 15 bases between them. Germline V gives CDR1 SGHVS, CDR2 FQNEAQ. The CDR3 is 14 amino acids.

J is TRBJ1-6 and V is TRBV30, with a tentative D call TRBD1 (5 bases). The germline V gene encodes CDR1 GTSNPN and CDR2 SVGIG (reference sequence). The CDR3 loop spans 13 amino acids. Trimming took 4 bases from V and 5 from J, leaving 9 bases between them. Here the CDR3 reads CAWTGQNNSPLHF. The DNA for the CDR3 is TGTGCCTGGACAGGGCAAAATAATTCACCCCTCCACTTT.

V gene TRBV6-6 combines with J gene TRBJ2-2; possible D gene TRBD1, 5 bases. The CDR3 contains 13 residues. The V end was cut by 6 bases, the J end by 6 bases, with 11 bases between. Germline lookup yields CDR1 MNHNY and CDR2 SVGAGI (reference sequence). The CDR3 loop is CASRQTEAGELFF. The DNA of the CDR3 is TGTGCCAGCAGGCAGACAGAGGCCGGGGAGCTGTTTTTT.

The DNA for the CDR3 is TGTGCCAGCAGCCGAAGCGGGGGGGCCAGAGAGCAGTTCTTC. Residues: CASSRSGGAREQFF. The rearrangement links TRBV6-5 to TRBJ2-1, with 10 positions matching TRBD2. V lost 6 bases, J lost 10 bases, and 9 bases stayed unmatched. The germline gives CDR1 MNHEY, CDR2 SVGAGI. This CDR3 spans 14 amino acids.

J is TRBJ1-1 and V is TRBV7-8; D gene uncertain. CDR3 size: 12 residues. Germline V gives CDR1 SGHVS, CDR2 FQNEAQ. Trimming took 1 base from V and 10 from J, leaving 10 bases between them. The CDR3 spells CASSLVNDRAFF. CDR3 nucleotides: TGTGCCAGCAGCTTAGTAAACGATAGAGCTTTCTTT. The whole variable domain, remainder taken from reference TRBV7-8 and TRBJ1-1, is GAGVSQSPRYKVAKRGQDVALRCDPISGHVSLFWYQQALGQGPEFLTYFQNEAQLDKSGLPSDRFFAERPEGSVSTLKIQRTQQEDSAVYLCASSLVNDRAFFGQGTRLTVV.